What follows describes a single TCR beta chain. This CDR3 region has 13 residues. CDR1 and CDR2 from the germline V gene are SGHTA and FQGTGA. Unmatched junction bases numbered 5, after V lost 5 bases and J lost 8 bases. Libraries were prepared by immunoSEQ multiplex PCR; TCRdb keeps only in-frame clonotypes and omits some of them. The profile shows 350,000 or so clones, 90% of them singletons. This sample was included in a study of blood T cell repertoires in COVID-19. The chain combines TRBV7-3 with TRBJ1-2; 10 bases align to TRBD1. The sample consisted of peripheral blood. The sequence was collected from a man aged 18-30 years with active or convalescent COVID-19. CDR3 bases: TGTGCCAGCAGCGCCGGGACAGGGGAAGGCTACACCTTC. Its translation is CASSAGTGEGYTF.